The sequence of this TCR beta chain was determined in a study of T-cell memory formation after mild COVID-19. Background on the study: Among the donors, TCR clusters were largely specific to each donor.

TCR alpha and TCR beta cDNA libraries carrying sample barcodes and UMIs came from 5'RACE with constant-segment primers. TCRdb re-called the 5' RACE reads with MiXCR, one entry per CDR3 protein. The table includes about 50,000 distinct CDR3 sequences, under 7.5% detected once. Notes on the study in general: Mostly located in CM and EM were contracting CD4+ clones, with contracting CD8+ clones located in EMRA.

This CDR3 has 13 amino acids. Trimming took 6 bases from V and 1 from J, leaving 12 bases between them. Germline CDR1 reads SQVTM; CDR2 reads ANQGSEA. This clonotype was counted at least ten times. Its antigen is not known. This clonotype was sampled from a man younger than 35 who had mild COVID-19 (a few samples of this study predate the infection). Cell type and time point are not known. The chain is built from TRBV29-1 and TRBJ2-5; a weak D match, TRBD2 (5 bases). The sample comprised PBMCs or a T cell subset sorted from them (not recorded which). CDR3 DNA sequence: TGCAGCGTAGGCGTCGGGGTCCAAGAGACCCAGTACTTC. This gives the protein CSVGVGVQETQYF.